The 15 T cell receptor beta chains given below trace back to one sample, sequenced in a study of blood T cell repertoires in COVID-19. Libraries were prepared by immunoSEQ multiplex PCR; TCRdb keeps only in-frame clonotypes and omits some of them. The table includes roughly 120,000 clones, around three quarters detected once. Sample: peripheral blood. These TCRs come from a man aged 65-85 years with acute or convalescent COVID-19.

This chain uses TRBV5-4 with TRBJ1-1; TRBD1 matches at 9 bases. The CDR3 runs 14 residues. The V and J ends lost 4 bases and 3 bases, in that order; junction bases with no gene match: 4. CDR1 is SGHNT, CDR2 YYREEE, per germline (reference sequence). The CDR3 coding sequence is TGTGCCAGCAGCGTCCGGGACAGGGACACTGAAGCTTTCTTT. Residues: CASSVRDRDTEAFF.

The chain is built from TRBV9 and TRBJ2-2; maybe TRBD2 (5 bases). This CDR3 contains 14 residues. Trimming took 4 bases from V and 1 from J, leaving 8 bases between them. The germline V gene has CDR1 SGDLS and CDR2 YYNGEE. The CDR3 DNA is TGTGCCAGCAGCTCTAGCCTGAACACCGGGGAGCTGTTTTTT. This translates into CASSSSLNTGELFF.

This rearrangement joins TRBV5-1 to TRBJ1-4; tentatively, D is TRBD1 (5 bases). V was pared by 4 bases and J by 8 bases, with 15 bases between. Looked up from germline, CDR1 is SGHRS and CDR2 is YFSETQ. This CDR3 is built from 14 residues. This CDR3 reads CASSPIIWGEKLFF. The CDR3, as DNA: TGCGCCAGCAGCCCCATCATTTGGGGCGAAAAACTGTTTTTT.

This chain's CDR3 is CASSFQGNTIYF. CDR3 sequence (DNA): TGTGCCAGCAGTTTCCAGGGAAACACCATATATTTT. J is TRBJ1-3 and V is TRBV12-3 or TRBV12-4, with D unclear. V shed 3 bases and J shed 4 bases, with 4 bases lying between them. CDR3 size: 12 residues.

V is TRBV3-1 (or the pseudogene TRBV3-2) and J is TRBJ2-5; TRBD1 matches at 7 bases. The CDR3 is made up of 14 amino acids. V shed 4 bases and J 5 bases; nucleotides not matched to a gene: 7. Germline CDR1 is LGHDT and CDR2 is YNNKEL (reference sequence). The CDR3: CASSRAGGQETQYF. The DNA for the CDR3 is TGTGCCAGCAGCCGTGCAGGGGGACAGGAGACCCAGTACTTC.

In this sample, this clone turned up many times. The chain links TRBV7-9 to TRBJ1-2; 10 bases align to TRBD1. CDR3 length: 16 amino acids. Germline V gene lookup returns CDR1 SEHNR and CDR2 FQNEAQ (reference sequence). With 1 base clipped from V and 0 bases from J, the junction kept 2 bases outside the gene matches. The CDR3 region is CASSLGGTGANYGYTF. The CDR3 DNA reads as TGTGCCAGCAGCTTAGGCGGGACAGGGGCTAACTATGGCTACACCTTC.

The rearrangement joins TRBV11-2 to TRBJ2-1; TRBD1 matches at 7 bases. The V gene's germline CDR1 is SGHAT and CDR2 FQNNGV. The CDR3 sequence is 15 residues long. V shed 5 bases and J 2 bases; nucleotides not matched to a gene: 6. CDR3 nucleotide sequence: TGTGCCAGCAGCGACCGGGACAGTACCTACAATGAGCAGTTCTTC. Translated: CASSDRDSTYNEQFF.

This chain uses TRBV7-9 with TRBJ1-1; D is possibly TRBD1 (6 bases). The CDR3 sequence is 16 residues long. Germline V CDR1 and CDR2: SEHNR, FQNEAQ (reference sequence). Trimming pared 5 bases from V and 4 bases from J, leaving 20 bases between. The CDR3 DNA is TGTGCCAGCAGCATTGGTCCTGGGACCAGGGGCACTGAAGCTTTCTTT. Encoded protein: CASSIGPGTRGTEAFF. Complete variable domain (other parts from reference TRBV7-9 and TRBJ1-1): DTGVSQNPRHKITKRGQNVTFRCDPISEHNRLYWYRQTLGQGPEFLTYFQNEAQLEKSRLLSDRFSAERPKGSFSTLEIQRTEQGDSAMYLCASSIGPGTRGTEAFFGQGTRLTVV.

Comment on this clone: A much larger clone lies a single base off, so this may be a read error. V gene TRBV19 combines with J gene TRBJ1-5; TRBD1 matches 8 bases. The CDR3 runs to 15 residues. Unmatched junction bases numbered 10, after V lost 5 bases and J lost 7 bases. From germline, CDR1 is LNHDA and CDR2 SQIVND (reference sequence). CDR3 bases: TGTGCCAGTAGTTTGGGGGGCAGGGGGCAACAGCCCCAGCATTTT. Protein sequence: CASSLGGRGQQPQHF.

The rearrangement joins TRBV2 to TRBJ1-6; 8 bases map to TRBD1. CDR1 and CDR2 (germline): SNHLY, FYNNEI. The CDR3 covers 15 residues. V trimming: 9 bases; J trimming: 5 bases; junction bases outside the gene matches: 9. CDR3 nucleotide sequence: TGTGCCAGTCGGGGGCAGGGGGCAAATAATTCACCCCTCCACTTT. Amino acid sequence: CASRGQGANNSPLHF.

The CDR3 protein is CASSQRTSRWVEQFF. The CDR3 nucleotides read TGTGCCAGCAGCCAACGGACTAGTCGGTGGGTTGAGCAGTTCTTC. The J gene is TRBJ2-1, the V gene TRBV14; 7 nucleotides align to TRBD2. The germline CDR1 and CDR2 sequences are SGHDN and FVKESK. CDR3 length: 15 amino acids. V gave up 2 bases and J gave up 9 bases; unmatched junction bases: 10.

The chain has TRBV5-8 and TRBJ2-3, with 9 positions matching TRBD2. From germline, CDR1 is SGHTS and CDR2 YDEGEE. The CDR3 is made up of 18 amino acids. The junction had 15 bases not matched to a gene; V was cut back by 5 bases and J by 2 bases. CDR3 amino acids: CASRLPGLARSTTDTQYF. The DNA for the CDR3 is TGTGCCAGCAGGTTACCGGGACTAGCTAGAAGTACCACAGATACGCAGTATTTT.

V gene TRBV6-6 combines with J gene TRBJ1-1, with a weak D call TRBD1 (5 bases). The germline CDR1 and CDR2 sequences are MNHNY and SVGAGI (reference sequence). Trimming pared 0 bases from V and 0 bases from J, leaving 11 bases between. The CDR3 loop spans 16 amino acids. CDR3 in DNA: TGTGCCAGCAGTTACTCCTCAGGGTATATGAACACTGAAGCTTTCTTT. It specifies CASSYSSGYMNTEAFF.

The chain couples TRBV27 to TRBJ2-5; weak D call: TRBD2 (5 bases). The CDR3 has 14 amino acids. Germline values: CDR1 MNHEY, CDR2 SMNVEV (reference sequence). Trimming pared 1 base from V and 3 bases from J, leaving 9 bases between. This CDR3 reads CASSLWSGEETQYF. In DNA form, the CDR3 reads TGTGCCAGCAGTTTATGGAGCGGAGAAGAGACCCAGTACTTC.

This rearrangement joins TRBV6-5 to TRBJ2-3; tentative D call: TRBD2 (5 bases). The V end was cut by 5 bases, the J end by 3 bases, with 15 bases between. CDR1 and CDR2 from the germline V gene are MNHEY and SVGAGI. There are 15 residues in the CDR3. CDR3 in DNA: TGTGCCAGCAGTACCACTTCTGCGGGTACAGATACGCAGTATTTT. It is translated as CASSTTSAGTDTQYF.